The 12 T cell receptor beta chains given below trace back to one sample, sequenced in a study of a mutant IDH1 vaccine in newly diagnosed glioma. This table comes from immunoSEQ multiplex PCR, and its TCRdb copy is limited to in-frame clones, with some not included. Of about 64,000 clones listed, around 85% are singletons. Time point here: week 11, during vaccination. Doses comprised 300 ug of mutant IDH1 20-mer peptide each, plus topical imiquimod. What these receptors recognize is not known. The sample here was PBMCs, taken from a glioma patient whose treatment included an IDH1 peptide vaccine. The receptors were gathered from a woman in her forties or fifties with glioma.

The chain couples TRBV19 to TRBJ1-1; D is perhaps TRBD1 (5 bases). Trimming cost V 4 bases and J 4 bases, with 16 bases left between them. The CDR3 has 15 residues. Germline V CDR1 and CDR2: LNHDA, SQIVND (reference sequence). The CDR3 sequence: CASSTGVGPGTEAFF. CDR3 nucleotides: TGTGCCAGTAGTACGGGGGTCGGCCCGGGCACTGAAGCTTTCTTT.

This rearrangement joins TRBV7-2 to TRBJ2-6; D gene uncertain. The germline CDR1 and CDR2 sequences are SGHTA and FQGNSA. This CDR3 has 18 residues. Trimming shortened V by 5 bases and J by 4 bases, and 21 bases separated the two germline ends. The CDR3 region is CASSPLRILGTGANVLTF. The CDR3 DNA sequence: TGTGCCAGCAGCCCACTTCGTATATTGGGAACAGGGGCCAACGTCCTGACTTTC.

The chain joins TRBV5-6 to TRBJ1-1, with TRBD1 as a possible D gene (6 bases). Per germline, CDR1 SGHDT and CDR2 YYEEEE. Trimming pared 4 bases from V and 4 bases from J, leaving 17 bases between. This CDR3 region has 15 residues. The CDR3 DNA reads TGTGCCAGCAGCCTGCCGTCCTGGACAGCCACTGAAGCTTTCTTT. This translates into CASSLPSWTATEAFF.

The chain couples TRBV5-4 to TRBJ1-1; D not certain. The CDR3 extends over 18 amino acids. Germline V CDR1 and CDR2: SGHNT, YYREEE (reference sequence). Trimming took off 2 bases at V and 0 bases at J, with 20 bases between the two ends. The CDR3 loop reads CASSLGRFRGAVNTEAFF. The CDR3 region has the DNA TGTGCCAGCAGCTTAGGGAGGTTCCGAGGAGCGGTGAACACTGAAGCTTTCTTT. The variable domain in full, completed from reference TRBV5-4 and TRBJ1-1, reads ETGVTQSPTHLIKTRGQQVTLRCSSQSGHNTVSWYQQALGQGPQFIFQYYREEENGRGNFPPRFSGLQFPNYSSELNVNALELDDSALYLCASSLGRFRGAVNTEAFFGQGTRLTVV.

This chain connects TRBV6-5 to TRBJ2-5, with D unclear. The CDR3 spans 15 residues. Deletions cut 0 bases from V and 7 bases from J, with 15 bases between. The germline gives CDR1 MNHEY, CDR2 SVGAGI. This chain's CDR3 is CASSYSTPGIGTQYF. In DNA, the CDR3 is TGTGCCAGCAGTTACTCCACACCCGGTATAGGGACCCAGTACTTC.

Written as DNA, the CDR3 is TGTGCCAGCAGCTTAGCAGGGGGCTACACTGAAGCTTTCTTT. Translating gives CASSLAGGYTEAFF. V and J are TRBV7-9 and TRBJ1-1; 7 bases fit TRBD1. Germline V gene data show CDR1 as SEHNR and CDR2 as FQNEAQ (reference sequence). CDR3 length: 14 amino acids. V trimming: 0 bases; J trimming: 3 bases; junction bases outside the gene matches: 1.

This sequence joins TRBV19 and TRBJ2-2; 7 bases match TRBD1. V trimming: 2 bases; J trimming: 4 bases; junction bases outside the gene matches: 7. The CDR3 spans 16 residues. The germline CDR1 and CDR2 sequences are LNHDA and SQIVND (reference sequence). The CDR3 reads CASSISGKGATGELFF. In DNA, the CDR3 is TGTGCCAGTAGTATATCTGGAAAGGGGGCCACCGGGGAGCTGTTTTTT.

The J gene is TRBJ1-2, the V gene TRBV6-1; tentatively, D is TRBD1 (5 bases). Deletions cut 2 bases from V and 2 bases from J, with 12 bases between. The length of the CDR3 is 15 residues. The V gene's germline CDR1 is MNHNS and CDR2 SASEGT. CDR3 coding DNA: TGTGCCAGCAGTGAAAGGCTGGACACAAACTATGGCTACACCTTC. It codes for CASSERLDTNYGYTF.

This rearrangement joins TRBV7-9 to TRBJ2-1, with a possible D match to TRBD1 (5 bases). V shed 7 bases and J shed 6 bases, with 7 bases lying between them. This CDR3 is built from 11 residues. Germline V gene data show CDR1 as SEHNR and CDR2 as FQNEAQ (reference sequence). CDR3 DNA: TGTGCCAGCAAAGGGGTCAATGAGCAGTTCTTC. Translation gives CASKGVNEQFF.

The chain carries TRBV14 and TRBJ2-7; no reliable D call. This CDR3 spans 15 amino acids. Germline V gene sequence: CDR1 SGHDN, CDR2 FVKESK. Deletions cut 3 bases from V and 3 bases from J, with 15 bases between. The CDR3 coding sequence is TGTGCCAGCAGCCAGGTGGGCAACCACTACTACGAGCAGTACTTC. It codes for CASSQVGNHYYEQYF.

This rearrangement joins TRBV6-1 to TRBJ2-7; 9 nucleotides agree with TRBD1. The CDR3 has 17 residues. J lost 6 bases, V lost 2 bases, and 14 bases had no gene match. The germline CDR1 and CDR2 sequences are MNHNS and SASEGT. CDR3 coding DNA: TGTGCCAGCAGTGAATACAGTGTGGGGACAGGGACCGGCGAGCAGTACTTC. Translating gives CASSEYSVGTGTGEQYF.

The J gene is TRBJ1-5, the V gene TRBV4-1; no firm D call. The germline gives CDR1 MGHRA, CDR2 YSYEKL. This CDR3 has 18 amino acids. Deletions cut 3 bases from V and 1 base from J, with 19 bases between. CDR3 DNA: TGCGCCAGCAGCCAGACGACCTCCTCCGGAGGCAGCAATCAGCCCCAGCATTTT. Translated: CASSQTTSSGGSNQPQHF.